This T cell receptor (beta chain) is from a study of vaccination and CD4 T cells after COVID-19 (dated by TCRdb to between 2020 and 2023). Some background on the complete study: The convalescent cohort included six males and four females, with two Hispanic individuals, seven Caucasians, two Asians and one multiracial person. Participants got two doses of the Pfizer-BioNTech BNT162b2 vaccine (n=8) or two doses of the Moderna mRNA-1273 vaccine (n=2). Post-COVID blood samples from convalescent patients were collected a median of around 100 days after diagnosis, with a range of roughly 35 to 180 days. The time from the second vaccine dose to post-vaccine blood sampling had a median of roughly 77 days and ranged from about 14 to 250 days. Overlapping spike peptide pools from SARS-CoV-2 and from the common cold coronaviruses HCoV-NL63, HCoV-OC43 and HCoV-229E were used as culture stimuli. As controls, cultures received a CEFX viral epitope pool (the positive control), an HIV-1 Nef peptide pool (the negative control), or no peptide at all. In approximately eleven COVID-19 convalescent patients and 4 infection-naive healthy vaccine recipients, the spike-specific CD4+ TCR repertoire before mRNA vaccination was compared with the repertoire after mRNA vaccination. Overall results and qualifications from the work: An increase in the median number of SARS-CoV-2-reactive clonotypes from 21 after infection to a few dozen after vaccination was observed, but the change was not found to be significant. Only a relatively small number of convalescent patients were included in the study, and early timepoints following natural infection were not analyzed. In convalescent patients, a median around 85% of post-vaccine SARS-CoV-2-reactive clones were detected only after vaccination, and vaccine-specific priming was suggested by this finding. Of the vaccine-specific clones found in convalescent patients, nearly all (304 of 307) were mono-reactive for SARS-CoV-2 spike instead of being cross-reactive with common cold coronaviruses.

The treatment or condition tag for this specimen amounts to: approximately nine-day PBMC culture with coronavirus spike peptide pools or control peptides (ViraFEST assay). To expand antigen-specific T cells with peptide pools and then pick out the expanded clonotypes through TCR sequencing, the study relied on the ViraFEST assay. The absence of prior SARS-CoV-2 infection in healthy vaccine recipients was confirmed by negative nucleocapsid antibody tests before and after vaccination. Under 2.5 million PBMCs per well were cultured in IMDM with roughly 4.8% human AB serum and 8 to 10 IU/ml IL-2, plus 10 ug/ml peptide pools. On days 3 and 7, half of the culture medium was replaced with fresh IL-2-containing medium. Once the cells had been in culture for ten to eleven days, the EasySep CD4+ T cell isolation kit was used to isolate CD4+ T cells by negative selection. Ficoll-Paque Plus gradient centrifugation was used to isolate PBMCs from whole blood, and the isolated PBMCs were then either used fresh or cryopreserved at -140C. In general, triplicate wells were set up for every culture condition.

Receptor libraries were prepared by PCR. DNA from cultured CD4+ T cells underwent TCR sequencing with the Oncomine TCR Beta short-read assay at the Johns Hopkins FTIC core. Genomic DNA was extracted from the cultured CD4+ T cells with the QIAamp micro DNA kit. Oncomine TCR Beta libraries from cultured CD4+ T cells were pooled using unique dual indexes and sequenced on an Illumina iSeq 100. The original methods were these. Non-productive sequences were filtered out, and CDR3s that did not start with C, did not end with F or W, or were shorter than 7 amino acids were discarded. Antigen-specific clonotypes were identified using the MANAFEST web application through comparison of peptide-stimulated wells with reference and other culture wells. For a clone to be called positive, the clone needed an FDR below 0.05, an odds ratio above 5, and a productive frequency above 0.1% in at least two of three replicate wells. A clonotype counted as cross-reactive if it showed significant expansion both in the SARS-CoV-2 spike wells and in at least one common cold coronavirus spike condition. Levenshtein distances (stringdist) and unrooted phylogenetic trees (ape) in R version 3.6.1 were used to assess CDR3 homology. TCRdb reran the public reads through fastp at Q25 and MiXCR, keeping productive beta chains. When rows share a CDR3 protein, they turn into one entry using the most common DNA and genes. These V and J calls derive from TCRdb rather than the authors' analysis. Within this sample are about 25,000 distinct CDR3 sequences, with about 61% of them counted one time only. Together, the top ten hold 16% of the sample.

The junction shows trimming of 2 bases on V and 2 bases on J, plus 0 bases between the germline ends. Looking up the germline V gene yields CDR1 MGHDK and CDR2 SYGVNS. From its cysteine to its phenylalanine, the CDR3 spans 11 amino acids. Only the CDR3 DNA is retained, 33 bases long and in frame from the first base. Regarding this clonotype: No cognate antigen has been identified for it. Base qualities were left out, and no much larger clone turns up one base away.

Recombination linked TRBV25-1 to TRBJ1-2, with the D gene not confidently named. The sequence was collected from a human donor who received a COVID-19 vaccine. Sequenced here: CD4+ T cells from blood, cultured in vitro, sampled after SARS-CoV-2 vaccination. This receptor has the CDR3 CASSENYGYTF. The sequence in DNA is TGTGCCAGCAGTGAAAACTATGGCTACACCTTC.